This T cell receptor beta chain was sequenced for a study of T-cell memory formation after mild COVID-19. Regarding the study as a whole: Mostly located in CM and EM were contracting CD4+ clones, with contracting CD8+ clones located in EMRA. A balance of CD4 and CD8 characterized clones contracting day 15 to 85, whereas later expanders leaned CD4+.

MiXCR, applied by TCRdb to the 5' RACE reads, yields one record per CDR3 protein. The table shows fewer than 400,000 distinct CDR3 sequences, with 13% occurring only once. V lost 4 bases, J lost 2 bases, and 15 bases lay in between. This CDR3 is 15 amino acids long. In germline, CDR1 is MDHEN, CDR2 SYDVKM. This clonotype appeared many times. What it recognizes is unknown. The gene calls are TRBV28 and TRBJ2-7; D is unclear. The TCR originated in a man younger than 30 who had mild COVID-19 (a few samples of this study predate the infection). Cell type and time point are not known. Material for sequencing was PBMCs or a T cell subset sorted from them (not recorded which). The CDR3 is CASSSVEPTPYEQYF. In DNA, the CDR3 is TGTGCCAGCAGTTCTGTCGAGCCCACTCCCTACGAGCAGTACTTC.